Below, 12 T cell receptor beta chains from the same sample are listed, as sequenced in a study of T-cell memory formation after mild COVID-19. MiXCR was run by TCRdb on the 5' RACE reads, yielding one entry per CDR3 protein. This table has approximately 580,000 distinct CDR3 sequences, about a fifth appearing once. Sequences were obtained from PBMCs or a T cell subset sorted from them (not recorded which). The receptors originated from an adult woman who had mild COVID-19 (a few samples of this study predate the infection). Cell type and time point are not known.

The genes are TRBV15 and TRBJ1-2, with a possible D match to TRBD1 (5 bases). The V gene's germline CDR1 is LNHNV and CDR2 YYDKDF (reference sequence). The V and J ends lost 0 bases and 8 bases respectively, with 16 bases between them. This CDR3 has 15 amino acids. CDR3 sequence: CATSRDVWQGGGYTF. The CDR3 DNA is TGTGCCACCAGCAGAGACGTTTGGCAGGGTGGCGGCTACACCTTC.

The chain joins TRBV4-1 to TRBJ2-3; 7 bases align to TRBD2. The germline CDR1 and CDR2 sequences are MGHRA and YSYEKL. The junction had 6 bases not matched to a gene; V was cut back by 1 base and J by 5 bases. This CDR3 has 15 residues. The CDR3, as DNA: TGCGCCAGCAGCCAAGTGGCGGGAGTTGTAGATACGCAGTATTTT. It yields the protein CASSQVAGVVDTQYF.

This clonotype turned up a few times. CDR3 DNA: TGCAGTGCCCTAACCCCCCGGGATAGCGGGACGGGGCTTACCGGGGAGCTGTTTTTT. This translates into CSALTPRDSGTGLTGELFF. The chain links TRBV20-1 to TRBJ2-2; 8 bases line up with TRBD2. This CDR3 region has 19 residues. Looked up from germline, CDR1 is DFQATT and CDR2 is SNEGSKA (reference sequence). The V gene end was trimmed by 6 bases and the J gene end by 5 bases; junction bases not matched to a gene: 23.

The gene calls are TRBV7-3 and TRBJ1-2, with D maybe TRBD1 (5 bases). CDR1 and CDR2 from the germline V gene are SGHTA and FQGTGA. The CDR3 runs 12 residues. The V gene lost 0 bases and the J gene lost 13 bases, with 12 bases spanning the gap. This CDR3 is CASSLTGRHITF. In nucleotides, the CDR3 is TGTGCCAGCAGCTTAACGGGGCGGCACATCACCTTC.

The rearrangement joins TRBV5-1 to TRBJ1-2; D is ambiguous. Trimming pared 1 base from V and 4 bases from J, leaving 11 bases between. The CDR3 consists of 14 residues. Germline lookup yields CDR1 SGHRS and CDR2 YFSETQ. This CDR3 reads CASSLTRFSYGYTF. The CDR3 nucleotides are TGCGCCAGCAGCTTGACACGATTCTCCTATGGCTACACCTTC.

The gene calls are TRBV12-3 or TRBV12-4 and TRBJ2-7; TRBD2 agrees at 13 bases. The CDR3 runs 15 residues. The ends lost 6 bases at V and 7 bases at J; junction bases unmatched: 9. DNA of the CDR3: TGTGCCAGCAGCTCGACGGGACTAGCGGGGATGGAGCAGTACTTC. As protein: CASSSTGLAGMEQYF.

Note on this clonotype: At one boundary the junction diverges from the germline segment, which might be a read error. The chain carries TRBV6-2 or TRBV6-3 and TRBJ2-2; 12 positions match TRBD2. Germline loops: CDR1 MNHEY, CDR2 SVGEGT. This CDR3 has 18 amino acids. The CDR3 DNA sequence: TGTGCCAGCAGACCCGGACTAGCGGGAACCTGGAACACCGGGGAGCTGATTTTT. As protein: CASRPGLAGTWNTGELIF.

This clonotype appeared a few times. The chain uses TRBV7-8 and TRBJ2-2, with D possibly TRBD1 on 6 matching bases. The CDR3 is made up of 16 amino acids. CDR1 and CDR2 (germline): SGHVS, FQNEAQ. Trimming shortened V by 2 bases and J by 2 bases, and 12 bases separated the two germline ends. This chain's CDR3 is CASSLPPRGNTGELFF. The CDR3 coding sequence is TGTGCCAGCAGCTTACCGCCCAGGGGAAACACCGGGGAGCTGTTTTTT.

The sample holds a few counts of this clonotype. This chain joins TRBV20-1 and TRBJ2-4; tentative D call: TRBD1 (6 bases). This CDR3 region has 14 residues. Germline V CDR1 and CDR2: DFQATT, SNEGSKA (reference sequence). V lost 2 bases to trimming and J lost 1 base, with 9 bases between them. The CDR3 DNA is TGCAGTGCTAGACCGGACAGCGCCAAAAACATTCAGTACTTC. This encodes CSARPDSAKNIQYF.

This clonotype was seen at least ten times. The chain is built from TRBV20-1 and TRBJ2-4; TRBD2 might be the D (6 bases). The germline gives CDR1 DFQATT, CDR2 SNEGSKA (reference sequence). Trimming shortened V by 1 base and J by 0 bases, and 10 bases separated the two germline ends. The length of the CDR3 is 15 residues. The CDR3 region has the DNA TGCAGTGCTAGAGTTGGGGGACTAGCCAAAAACATTCAGTACTTC. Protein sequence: CSARVGGLAKNIQYF.

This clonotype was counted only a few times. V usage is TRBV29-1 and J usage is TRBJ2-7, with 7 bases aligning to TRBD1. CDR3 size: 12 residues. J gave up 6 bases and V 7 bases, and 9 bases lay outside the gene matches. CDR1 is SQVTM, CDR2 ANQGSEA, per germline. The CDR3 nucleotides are TGCAGCGGGGGACAGTCACGAGGCGAGCAGTACTTC. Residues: CSGGQSRGEQYF.

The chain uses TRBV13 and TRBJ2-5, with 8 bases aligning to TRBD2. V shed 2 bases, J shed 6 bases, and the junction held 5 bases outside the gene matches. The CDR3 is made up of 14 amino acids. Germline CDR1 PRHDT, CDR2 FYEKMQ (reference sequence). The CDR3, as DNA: TGTGCCAGCAGCTTAACAGCGGGAGTTAAGACCCAGTACTTC. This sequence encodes CASSLTAGVKTQYF. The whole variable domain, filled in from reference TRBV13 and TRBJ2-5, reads AAGVIQSPRHLIKEKRETATLKCYPIPRHDTVYWYQQGPGQDPQFLISFYEKMQSDKGSIPDRFSAQQFSDYHSELNMSSLELGDSALYFCASSLTAGVKTQYFGPGTRLLVL.